This paragraph covers one T cell receptor (beta chain) sequence. Its antigen is still unknown. Molecular barcoding with unique molecular identifiers was used for the TCRbeta library. TCRdb called the PCR reads again in MiXCR, with one record for every CDR3 protein. Of about 980,000 distinct CDR3 sequences in the sample, 25% to 35% were seen once. The sample belongs to a study of T-cell reconstitution after alpha-beta-depleted transplantation in children. Points from the study as a whole: The origin of alpha-beta T cells about two months after transplant was reportedly several hundred expanded graft clones. The main origin of T-cell counts and diversity one year after transplant was newly produced T cells.

V shed 3 bases, J shed 2 bases, and the junction held 9 bases outside the gene matches. The CDR3 has 17 residues. CDR1 and CDR2 from the germline V gene are SGDLS and YYNGEE. The sample in question was PBMCs, mostly from graft donor cells, obtained 360 days after TCRalphabeta/CD19-depleted stem cell transplant. The rearrangement links TRBV9 to TRBJ2-5, with 11 bases lining up with TRBD2. The receptor comes from a boy in the first two years of life who had a stem cell transplant for SCID, so the T cells may come from the graft donor. Written as DNA, the CDR3 is TGTGCCAGCAGCGCCGGCACACTAGCGGGGGTTCAAGAGACCCAGTACTTC. The encoded protein is CASSAGTLAGVQETQYF.